The 20 T cell receptor beta chains reported below all come from one sample, sequenced in a study of blood T cell repertoires in COVID-19. This table comes from immunoSEQ multiplex PCR, and its TCRdb copy is limited to in-frame clones, with some not included. The sample consists of approximately 90,000 clones, approximately 80% of them appearing once. Material for sequencing was peripheral blood. The origin of the receptors is a man in his sixties with acute or convalescent COVID-19.

This chain uses TRBV7-2 with TRBJ2-2, with D maybe TRBD2 (7 bases). Trimming removed 7 bases from V and 2 bases from J, with 17 bases in between. The CDR3 spans 16 residues. Germline CDR1 SGHTA, CDR2 FQGNSA. The CDR3, as DNA: TGTGCCAGCACCGCGAAAGGGGGGGTTAACACCGGGGAGCTGTTTTTT. Translated: CASTAKGGVNTGELFF.

The CDR3 bases are TGTGCCAGCAAGAGGGGTAGGGGGCAAAAGGGCTCCTATAATTCACCCCTCCACTTT. Its protein is CASKRGRGQKGSYNSPLHF. V gene TRBV6-4 combines with J gene TRBJ1-6; 7 nucleotides agree with TRBD1. Losses at the gene ends were 7 bases for V and 0 bases for J; bases not matched to a gene: 15. CDR3 length: 19 residues. Germline V gives CDR1 MRHNA, CDR2 SNTAGT.

The gene calls are TRBV6-5 and TRBJ1-1; TRBD1 might be the D (6 bases). The V end was cut by 2 bases, the J end by 4 bases, with 17 bases between. This CDR3 comprises 16 residues. Per the germline V gene, CDR1 is MNHEY and CDR2 is SVGAGI. The CDR3: CASSYALTGSFTEAFF. CDR3 DNA sequence: TGTGCCAGCAGTTACGCCTTAACAGGGAGTTTCACTGAAGCTTTCTTT.

This chain joins TRBV28 and TRBJ1-5, with 8 bases matching TRBD1. The CDR3 runs to 15 residues. CDR1 is MDHEN, CDR2 SYDVKM, per germline. The junction had 6 bases not matched to a gene; V was cut back by 6 bases and J by 2 bases. The CDR3 nucleotides read TGTGCCAGCAGGATACAGGGGGAGGGCAATCAGCCCCAGCATTTT. Its protein product is CASRIQGEGNQPQHF.

This clone was seen just once. V gene TRBV10-3 combines with J gene TRBJ1-1; TRBD1 matches 8 bases. Germline-derived CDR1 and CDR2 are ENHRY and SYGVKD. V gave up 10 bases and J gave up 2 bases; unmatched junction bases: 6. This CDR3 comprises 13 residues. The CDR3 nucleotides read TGTGCCACTCAAGGACAGGGTAACACTGAAGCTTTCTTT. It codes for CATQGQGNTEAFF.

The chain recombines TRBV6-5 with TRBJ1-2; 10 nucleotides line up with TRBD1. J lost 6 bases, V lost 5 bases, and 9 bases had no gene match. The CDR3 spans 15 residues. CDR1 MNHEY and CDR2 SVGAGI come from the germline V gene. The CDR3 spells CASSKRQGALNGYTF. The CDR3 nucleotides are TGTGCCAGCAGTAAAAGACAGGGGGCCTTGAATGGCTACACCTTC.

V usage is TRBV11-3 and J usage is TRBJ2-7, with D possibly being TRBD2 (6 bases). The CDR3 spans 13 residues. Trimming took 5 bases from V and 5 from J, leaving 13 bases between them. Germline V gene sequence: CDR1 SGHNT, CDR2 YENEEA. The CDR3: CASSPGARNEQYF. The DNA of the CDR3 is TGTGCCAGCAGCCCGGGAGCGCGAAACGAGCAGTACTTC.

The V and J genes are TRBV19 and TRBJ2-1; 10 bases align to TRBD1. In germline, CDR1 is LNHDA, CDR2 SQIVND (reference sequence). V lost 4 bases, J lost 5 bases, and 8 bases stayed unmatched. The CDR3 spans 16 residues. The CDR3 region has the DNA TGTGCCAGTAGTAGACAGGGGGCGCTTCAGAACAATGAGCAGTTCTTC. Its translation is CASSRQGALQNNEQFF.

The V gene is TRBV5-1, the J gene TRBJ1-6, with 8 bases lining up with TRBD1. Germline V gene sequence: CDR1 SGHRS, CDR2 YFSETQ. Trimming at V came to 2 bases and at J to 9 bases, leaving 7 bases not matched to a gene. The CDR3 runs 15 residues. The CDR3 reads CASSFTTGESSPLHF. The CDR3 DNA sequence: TGCGCCAGCAGCTTTACGACAGGGGAGAGTTCACCCCTCCACTTT.

The chain has TRBV4-1 and TRBJ1-3; D remains unclear. CDR1 MGHRA and CDR2 YSYEKL come from the germline V gene. V gave up 0 bases and J gave up 10 bases, with 19 bases separating them. There are 16 residues in the CDR3. The CDR3 loop is CASSQDMRVKEYTIYF. CDR3 bases: TGCGCCAGCAGCCAAGATATGAGGGTGAAGGAGTATACCATATATTTT.

This sequence joins TRBV19 and TRBJ2-6; 9 nucleotides line up with TRBD1. This CDR3 region has 18 residues. The germline CDR1 and CDR2 sequences are LNHDA and SQIVND (reference sequence). The V and J ends lost 5 bases and 4 bases, in that order; junction bases with no gene match: 12. CDR3 sequence: CASSDRDRVLRGANVLTF. The CDR3, as DNA: TGTGCCAGTAGTGACCGGGACAGGGTACTTAGGGGGGCCAACGTCCTGACTTTC.

The count of this clone is one. The chain employs TRBV5-8 and TRBJ2-1; 7 nucleotides agree with TRBD1. CDR1 SGHTS and CDR2 YDEGEE come from the germline V gene. This CDR3 contains 15 residues. With V trimmed by 0 bases and J by 6 bases, 6 bases remained unmatched. The CDR3 DNA is TGTGCCAGCAGCTTGGAGGGACAGTCTTTCAATGAGCAGTTCTTC. Amino acid sequence: CASSLEGQSFNEQFF.

Here the CDR3 DNA reads TGTGCCAGCAGACTGACAGCATACAATGAGCAGTTCTTC. Translated: CASRLTAYNEQFF. V is TRBV6-5 and J is TRBJ2-1, with D perhaps TRBD1 (5 bases). In germline, CDR1 is MNHEY, CDR2 SVGAGI. The CDR3 contains 13 residues. V was clipped by 6 bases and J by 4 bases, with 10 bases between them.

The chain couples TRBV5-1 to TRBJ2-7, with D perhaps matching TRBD1 (5 bases). Germline V gene sequence: CDR1 SGHRS, CDR2 YFSETQ. With 4 bases removed from V and 1 base from J, the gap between germline ends came to 9 bases. The CDR3 is made up of 13 amino acids. CDR3 sequence reads: CASSVGPSYEQYF. The CDR3 bases are TGCGCCAGCAGCGTGGGGCCGTCCTACGAGCAGTACTTC.

The J gene is TRBJ2-1, the V gene TRBV29-1; 13 nucleotides match TRBD2. Trimming took 1 base from V and 4 from J; bases not matched to a gene: 7. Germline V lookup: CDR1 SQVTM, CDR2 ANQGSEA. CDR3 length equals 17 residues. The CDR3 sequence is CSVEGLTSGGPYNEQFF. CDR3 in DNA: TGCAGCGTTGAAGGGTTGACTAGCGGGGGGCCGTACAATGAGCAGTTCTTC.

The chain has TRBV11-2 and TRBJ2-1; D might be TRBD2 (5 bases). The V gene lost 6 bases and the J gene lost 1 base, with 19 bases spanning the gap. Germline V CDR1 and CDR2: SGHAT, FQNNGV. CDR3 length: 17 residues. CDR3: CASSKGSGGRSYNEQFF. The CDR3 bases are TGTGCCAGCAGTAAAGGCTCGGGCGGGCGATCCTACAATGAGCAGTTCTTC.

This clone was picked up one time. The V gene is TRBV11-3, the J gene TRBJ2-7; 7 bases agree with TRBD1. Trimming removed 1 base from V and 1 base from J; junction bases left unmatched: 7. This CDR3 region has 16 residues. CDR1 and CDR2 from the germline V gene are SGHNT and YENEEA. DNA for the CDR3: TGTGCCAGCAGCTTAGCCCCACAGGGGTCGTCCTACGAGCAGTACTTC. This codes for CASSLAPQGSSYEQYF. Looking up the rest from reference TRBV11-3 and TRBJ2-7 gives the full variable domain: EAGVVQSPRYKIIEKKQPVAFWCNPISGHNTLYWYLQNLGQGPELLIRYENEEAVDDSQLPKDRFSAERLKGVDSTLKIQPAELGDSAVYLCASSLAPQGSSYEQYFGPGTRLTVT.

This rearrangement joins TRBV28 to TRBJ1-2, with D possibly matching TRBD1 (5 bases). The CDR3 spans 12 residues. V lost 6 bases and J 8 bases, leaving 13 bases between the germline ends. In germline, CDR1 is MDHEN, CDR2 SYDVKM. The CDR3, as DNA: TGTGCCAGCAGCAGACAGCAGAGGGGCTACACCTTC. Amino acids: CASSRQQRGYTF.

This clone is a singleton in its sample. The rearrangement joins TRBV6-5 to TRBJ1-5; no clear D. The V end was cut by 4 bases, the J end by 6 bases, with 16 bases between. Looked up from germline, CDR1 is MNHEY and CDR2 is SVGAGI. There are 15 residues in the CDR3. The CDR3 loop reads CASSWTGQEGQPQHF. The CDR3 DNA sequence: TGTGCCAGCAGTTGGACGGGCCAGGAGGGTCAGCCCCAGCATTTT.

The rearrangement uses TRBV19 and TRBJ2-2, with 10 bases identical to TRBD1. CDR3 length: 15 residues. V lost 2 bases and J lost 6; bases outside the gene matches: 3. Germline loops: CDR1 LNHDA, CDR2 SQIVND (reference sequence). For the CDR3, the DNA is TGTGCCAGTAGTATACCTGGGACAGGGGCCGGGGAGCTGTTTTTT. Translation: CASSIPGTGAGELFF.